The next 14 T cell receptor beta chains were all read from a single sample in a study of blood T cell repertoires in COVID-19. Measured with immunoSEQ multiplex PCR; TCRdb has only the in-frame clones, and not every one. The sample has roughly 53,000 clones; about nine tenths are singletons. Material: peripheral blood. These receptor sequences come from a middle-aged woman with active COVID-19.

V gene TRBV15 combines with J gene TRBJ2-3; 7 bases line up with TRBD1. The germline V gene encodes CDR1 LNHNV and CDR2 YYDKDF (reference sequence). After removal of 1 base from V and 3 bases from J, the junction contained 4 bases not matched to a gene. The CDR3 spans 15 residues. In nucleotides, the CDR3 is TGTGCCACCAGCAGAGGAGAGGGGGCAACAGATACGCAGTATTTT. Its protein is CATSRGEGATDTQYF.

The chain couples TRBV28 to TRBJ2-3, with D perhaps TRBD1 (6 bases). Deletions cut 4 bases from V and 6 bases from J, with 17 bases between. Germline CDR1 MDHEN, CDR2 SYDVKM. The CDR3 consists of 15 residues. The CDR3: CASSWGPDRGDTQYF. In DNA form, the CDR3 reads TGTGCCAGCAGTTGGGGGCCTGATCGTGGCGATACGCAGTATTTT.

This chain uses TRBV6-4 with TRBJ2-5; D may be TRBD1 (5 bases). The CDR3 runs 13 residues. Trimming removed 2 bases from V and 4 bases from J, with 8 bases in between. Per the germline V gene, CDR1 is MRHNA and CDR2 is SNTAGT. CDR3 in amino acids: CASSDRGRETQYF. The CDR3 bases are TGTGCCAGCAGTGACAGGGGTAGAGAGACCCAGTACTTC.

This chain connects TRBV19 to TRBJ1-4; possible D gene TRBD1, 6 bases. This CDR3 has 15 amino acids. Germline CDR1 is LNHDA and CDR2 is SQIVND (reference sequence). Trimming left V 6 bases short and J 7 bases short, with 18 bases between. CDR3 sequence (DNA): TGTGCCAGTAGGCCCCCCGGGGGGCGCGGTGAAAAACTGTTTTTT. The encoded protein is CASRPPGGRGEKLFF.

The CDR3 nucleotides are TGCGCCAGCAGCTTGGGGACAGGGGAGTCTGACACGCAGTATTTT. This codes for CASSLGTGESDTQYF. The rearrangement links TRBV5-1 to TRBJ2-3; 9 bases agree with TRBD1. The CDR3 extends over 15 amino acids. Looked up from germline, CDR1 is SGHRS and CDR2 is YFSETQ. J lost 9 bases, V lost 0 bases, and 8 bases had no gene match. The whole variable domain, filled in from reference TRBV5-1 and TRBJ2-3, reads KAGVTQTPRYLIKTRGQQVTLSCSPISGHRSVSWYQQTPGQGLQFLFEYFSETQRNKGNFPGRFSGRQFSNSRSEMNVSTLELGDSALYLCASSLGTGESDTQYFGPGTRLTVL.

In its sample, this clone was seen once. The chain employs TRBV3-1 (or the pseudogene TRBV3-2) and TRBJ1-1; 7 bases are shared with TRBD1. V shed 6 bases and J 0 bases; nucleotides not matched to a gene: 4. The CDR3 loop spans 14 amino acids. Looked up from germline, CDR1 is LGHDT and CDR2 is YNNKEL (reference sequence). The CDR3 spells CASSTGVLNTEAFF. In nucleotides, the CDR3 is TGTGCCAGCAGTACAGGGGTCCTGAACACTGAAGCTTTCTTT.

The rearrangement joins TRBV6-6 to TRBJ1-4; D might be TRBD1 (5 bases). V was pared by 2 bases and J by 8 bases, with 9 bases between. Germline V CDR1 and CDR2: MNHNY, SVGAGI (reference sequence). The CDR3 covers 13 residues. The CDR3 loop reads CASSYRDFEKLFF. The CDR3 bases are TGTGCCAGCAGTTACAGGGACTTCGAAAAACTGTTTTTT.

This clone was detected once. The rearrangement joins TRBV5-5 to TRBJ1-5; D is perhaps TRBD1 (6 bases). From germline, CDR1 is SGHKS and CDR2 YYEKEE (reference sequence). The CDR3 runs to 14 residues. V lost 3 bases and J 4 bases, leaving 11 bases between the germline ends. Here the CDR3 reads CASSSTQGNQPQHF. CDR3 DNA sequence: TGTGCCAGCAGCTCAACTCAGGGGAATCAGCCCCAGCATTTT.

The CDR3 is CASSPTSSDTQYF. The CDR3 nucleotides read TGTGCCAGCAGTCCGACTAGTAGTGATACGCAGTATTTT. J is TRBJ2-3 and V is TRBV12-3 or TRBV12-4; maybe TRBD2 (6 bases). V lost 5 bases to trimming and J lost 6 bases, with 12 bases between them. The CDR3 has 13 amino acids.

The rearrangement joins TRBV20-1 to TRBJ1-2, with D maybe TRBD1 (5 bases). The V and J ends lost 6 bases and 7 bases respectively, with 12 bases between them. Germline CDR1 DFQATT, CDR2 SNEGSKA (reference sequence). This CDR3 has 11 amino acids. The CDR3 nucleotides read TGCAGTGCAATCCCCGGGGGTGGCTACACCTTC. Residues: CSAIPGGGYTF.

The chain recombines TRBV2 with TRBJ1-5; D perhaps matches TRBD1 (5 bases). This CDR3 has 13 amino acids. The germline gives CDR1 SNHLY, CDR2 FYNNEI. The V and J ends lost 7 bases and 7 bases respectively, with 14 bases between them. The CDR3 DNA reads TGTGCCAGCACAGGAGGGGTGGAGCAGCCCCAGCATTTT. Its protein is CASTGGVEQPQHF.

The chain combines TRBV6-5 with TRBJ1-3, with TRBD1 matching over 8 bases. Unmatched junction bases numbered 6, after V lost 2 bases and J lost 9 bases. This CDR3 has 14 amino acids. CDR1 and CDR2 (germline): MNHEY, SVGAGI. This chain's CDR3 is CASSYARTGSTIYF. The CDR3 DNA sequence: TGTGCCAGCAGTTACGCGCGGACAGGGAGCACCATATATTTT.

The DNA for the CDR3 is TGTGCCAGCAGCCGCAGGGGCACAGATACGCAGTATTTT. Translated: CASSRRGTDTQYF. This chain connects TRBV7-9 to TRBJ2-3; possible D gene TRBD1, 5 bases. This CDR3 is built from 13 residues. The germline V and J ends were trimmed by 5 bases and 1 base, with 7 bases remaining between them. Germline assignment: CDR1 SEHNR and CDR2 FQNEAQ (reference sequence).

The genes are TRBV3-1 (or the pseudogene TRBV3-2) and TRBJ1-5; TRBD1 matches at 9 bases. Germline V gene sequence: CDR1 LGHDT, CDR2 YNNKEL (reference sequence). V gave up 1 base and J gave up 2 bases; unmatched junction bases: 9. The length of the CDR3 is 18 residues. CDR3 coding DNA: TGTGCCAGCAGCCAAGGGATTACAGGGGGCATGGGCAATCAGCCCCAGCATTTT. This gives the protein CASSQGITGGMGNQPQHF.